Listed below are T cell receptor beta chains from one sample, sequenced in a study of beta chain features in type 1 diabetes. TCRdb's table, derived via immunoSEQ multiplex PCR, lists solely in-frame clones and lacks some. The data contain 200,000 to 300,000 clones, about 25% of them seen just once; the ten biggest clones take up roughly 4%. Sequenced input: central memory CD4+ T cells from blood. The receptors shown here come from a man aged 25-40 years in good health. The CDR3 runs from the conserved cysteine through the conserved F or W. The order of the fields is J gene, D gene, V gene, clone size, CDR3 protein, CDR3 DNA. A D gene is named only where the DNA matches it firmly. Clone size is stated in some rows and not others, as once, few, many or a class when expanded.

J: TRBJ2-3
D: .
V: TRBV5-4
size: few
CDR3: CASSQAGTDTQYF
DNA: TGTGCCAGCAGTCAAGCGGGCACAGATACGCAGTATTTT

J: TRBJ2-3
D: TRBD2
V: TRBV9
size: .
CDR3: CASSTGLAGPSTDTQYF
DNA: TGTGCCAGCAGCACGGGACTAGCGGGTCCTAGCACAGATACGCAGTATTTT

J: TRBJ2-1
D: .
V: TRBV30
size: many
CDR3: CAWTGDTGRNEQFF
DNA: TGTGCCTGGACTGGTGATACGGGGAGGAATGAGCAGTTCTTC

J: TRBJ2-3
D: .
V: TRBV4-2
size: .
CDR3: CASSQGQGGMGYTDTQYF
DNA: TGTGCCAGCAGCCAAGGTCAAGGAGGGATGGGTTACACAGATACGCAGTATTTT

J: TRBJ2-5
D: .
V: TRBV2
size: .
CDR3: CASSEATKETQYF
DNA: TGTGCCAGCAGTGAAGCGACCAAAGAGACCCAGTACTTC

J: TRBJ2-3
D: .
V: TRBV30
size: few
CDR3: CAWRGGAVDTQYF
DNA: TGTGCCTGGAGAGGGGGTGCCGTAGATACGCAGTATTTT

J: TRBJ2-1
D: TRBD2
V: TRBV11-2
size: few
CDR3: CASRGLAVSYNEQFF
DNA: TGTGCCAGCAGGGGGCTAGCGGTTTCCTACAATGAGCAGTTCTTC

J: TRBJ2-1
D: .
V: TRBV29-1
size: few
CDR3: CSVAAMRQFF
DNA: TGCAGCGTGGCGGCAATGAGGCAGTTCTTC

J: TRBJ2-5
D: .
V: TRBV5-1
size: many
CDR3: CASSMGQGEETQYF
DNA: TGCGCCAGCAGCATGGGTCAAGGGGAGGAGACCCAGTACTTC

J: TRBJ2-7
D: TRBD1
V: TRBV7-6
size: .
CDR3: CASSTGPPGGSYEQYF
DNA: TGTGCCAGCAGCACCGGGCCCCCAGGGGGTTCCTACGAGCAGTACTTC

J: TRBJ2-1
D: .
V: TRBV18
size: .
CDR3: CASSEYRVGEQFF
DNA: TGTGCCAGCTCAGAATACAGGGTTGGAGAGCAGTTCTTC